Listed below are T cell receptor beta chains from one sample, sequenced in a study of somatic mutations in cytotoxic T cells in rheumatoid arthritis. The repertoire was sequenced with immunoSEQ multiplex PCR; TCRdb's copy has only in-frame clones and lacks some. Among about 23,000 clones listed, 65% to 85% were seen once. Source material: CD8+ T cells sorted from blood. These receptors all stem from an adult with rheumatoid arthritis. Both conserved end residues are part of each CDR3.

v_gene: TRBV6-1
j_gene: TRBJ2-5
CDR3aa: CASSEALYRSPLRETQYF

v_gene: TRBV13
j_gene: TRBJ1-1
CDR3aa: CASSLVIYESGDEAEAFF

v_gene: TRBV13
j_gene: TRBJ2-7
CDR3aa: CASSLGGVYEQYF

v_gene: TRBV7-3
j_gene: TRBJ1-1
CDR3aa: CASSQRRGGKAFF

v_gene: TRBV7-9
j_gene: TRBJ1-1
CDR3aa: CASSLETGGRTEAFF

v_gene: TRBV12-5
j_gene: TRBJ2-2
CDR3aa: CASGPGRELNTGELFF

v_gene: TRBV7-7
j_gene: TRBJ1-1
CDR3aa: CASSLEGTGENTEAFF

v_gene: TRBV21-1
j_gene: TRBJ2-7
CDR3aa: CASSKNETYEQYF

v_gene: TRBV14
j_gene: TRBJ1-1
CDR3aa: CASSSGQNTEAFF

v_gene: TRBV21-1
j_gene: TRBJ1-1
CDR3aa: CASSKGAGTVPNTEAFF

v_gene: TRBV7-9
j_gene: TRBJ2-7
CDR3aa: CASSSSGTGEQYF

v_gene: TRBV5-1
j_gene: TRBJ1-2
CDR3aa: CASSPYRERDGYTF

v_gene: TRBV5-5
j_gene: TRBJ1-5
CDR3aa: CASSPTRRNQPQHF

v_gene: TRBV14
j_gene: TRBJ2-7
CDR3aa: CASSQDLGSSYEQYF

v_gene: TRBV7-2
j_gene: TRBJ2-1
CDR3aa: CASSLVPQSSYNEQFF

v_gene: TRBV27
j_gene: TRBJ2-7
CDR3aa: CASSLLAGGDEQYF

v_gene: TRBV6-4
j_gene: TRBJ1-2
CDR3aa: CASSVQGSYGYTF

v_gene: TRBV6-1
j_gene: TRBJ1-5
CDR3aa: CASRDRDRSNQPQHF

v_gene: TRBV5-5
j_gene: TRBJ2-7
CDR3aa: CASSFRGGHEQYF

v_gene: TRBV7-6
j_gene: TRBJ2-7
CDR3aa: CASSRTAAGDEQYF

v_gene: TRBV6-5
j_gene: TRBJ2-1
CDR3aa: CASSYSGLSYNEQFF

v_gene: TRBV19
j_gene: TRBJ1-5
CDR3aa: CASSPGQGYNQPQHF

v_gene: TRBV4-1
j_gene: TRBJ2-7
CDR3aa: CASSQGSLGTGYYEQYF

v_gene: TRBV2
j_gene: TRBJ1-1
CDR3aa: CASSPWQDREAFF

v_gene: TRBV6-1
j_gene: TRBJ2-7
CDR3aa: CASSDADEQYF

v_gene: TRBV5-4
j_gene: TRBJ2-7
CDR3aa: CASSPGDSYEQYF

v_gene: TRBV4-1
j_gene: TRBJ2-7
CDR3aa: CASSHGTSGNYEQYF

v_gene: TRBV4-2
j_gene: TRBJ1-6
CDR3aa: CASSQAKADDSPLHF

v_gene: TRBV7-9
j_gene: TRBJ2-5
CDR3aa: CASSLSGDFQETQYF

v_gene: TRBV7-8
j_gene: TRBJ1-5
CDR3aa: CASSLGGGGPNQPQHF

v_gene: TRBV7-9
j_gene: TRBJ1-2
CDR3aa: CASSLHGAGGYTF

v_gene: TRBV27
j_gene: TRBJ2-1
CDR3aa: CASSQGGFGTYNEQFF

v_gene: TRBV5-4
j_gene: TRBJ1-6
CDR3aa: CASSPDRASPLHF

v_gene: TRBV19
j_gene: TRBJ1-1
CDR3aa: CASSIPSFRRAEAFF

v_gene: TRBV5-1
j_gene: TRBJ1-1
CDR3aa: CASSPGQGNTEAFF

v_gene: TRBV28
j_gene: TRBJ1-5
CDR3aa: CASDDRERVYSNQPQHF

v_gene: TRBV11-2
j_gene: TRBJ2-7
CDR3aa: CASSFAGYEQYF

v_gene: TRBV30
j_gene: TRBJ2-7
CDR3aa: CAWDEGLGTYEQYF

v_gene: TRBV4-1
j_gene: TRBJ1-1
CDR3aa: CASSQDPGRAFF

v_gene: TRBV7-2
j_gene: TRBJ2-3
CDR3aa: CASSQLNTQYF

v_gene: TRBV9
j_gene: TRBJ2-7
CDR3aa: CASSVGLAGGVEQYF

v_gene: TRBV29-1
j_gene: TRBJ2-1
CDR3aa: CSVLGGAGGNDNEQFF

v_gene: TRBV7-2
j_gene: TRBJ2-5
CDR3aa: CASSPELFETQYF

v_gene: TRBV7-9
j_gene: TRBJ1-1
CDR3aa: CASSLADSGNTEAFF

v_gene: TRBV2
j_gene: TRBJ1-1
CDR3aa: CASREDRGPMGEAFF

v_gene: TRBV7-9
j_gene: TRBJ1-4
CDR3aa: CASSLGPNEKLFF

v_gene: TRBV5-8
j_gene: TRBJ2-3
CDR3aa: CASSLAEYLTDTQYF

v_gene: TRBV7-9
j_gene: TRBJ2-1
CDR3aa: CAWGAGGPYYNEQFF